This T cell receptor beta chain emerged from a study of early T cells in non-severe SARS-CoV-2 infection. At the level of the study: The chains were unpaired, and the sequenced material was bulk RNA from unsorted whole blood. Study outcomes and limitations: Matching results from VDJdb favored anti-spike CD8 responses, leaving private and CD4 specificities undetected.

Note on this clonotype: Its antigen remains unidentified.

Individual cDNA molecules received unique molecular identifiers. TCRdb independently ran MiXCR on the 5' RACE reads; one entry per CDR3 protein. The sample holds 68,000 or so distinct CDR3 sequences, 10% to 15% seen once. This CDR3 has 13 amino acids. Trimming left V 4 bases short and J 4 bases short, with 11 bases between. Germline CDR1 SGHRS, CDR2 YFSETQ. The V and J genes are TRBV5-1 and TRBJ1-1; D perhaps matches TRBD1 (5 bases). The specimen was whole blood. The clonotype was recovered from an adult who was a healthcare worker with PCR-confirmed SARS-CoV-2 infection or an uninfected control (not recorded which). CDR3 bases: TGCGCCAGCAGCCGGGCCGGGGGCACTGAAGCTTTCTTT. Translating gives CASSRAGGTEAFF.